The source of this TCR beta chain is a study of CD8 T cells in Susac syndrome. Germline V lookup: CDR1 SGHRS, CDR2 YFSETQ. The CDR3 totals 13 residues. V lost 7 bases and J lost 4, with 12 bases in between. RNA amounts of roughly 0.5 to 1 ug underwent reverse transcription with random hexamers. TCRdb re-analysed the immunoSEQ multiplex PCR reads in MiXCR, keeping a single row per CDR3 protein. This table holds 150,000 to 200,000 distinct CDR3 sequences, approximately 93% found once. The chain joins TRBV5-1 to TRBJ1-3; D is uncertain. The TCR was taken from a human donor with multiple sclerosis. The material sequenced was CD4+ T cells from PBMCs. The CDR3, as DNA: TGCGCCAGCGCCGGAGCTGGCGGAAACACCATATATTTT. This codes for CASAGAGGNTIYF.